The 16 T cell receptor beta chains listed next were all sequenced from one sample in a study of blood T cells in healthy people across ages. Next came a second PCR, run for about 6 to 11 cycles, which used a sample-barcoded 5' primer along with a J-beta primer mix. MiXCR, applied by TCRdb to the 5' RACE reads, yields one record per CDR3 protein. The sample contains 500,000 to 650,000 distinct CDR3 sequences, 27% of which appear only once. In addition, the sample was reused for a study of T cells of mothers and their children.

Sequencing was carried out using blood. The receptors originated from a boy aged 2-9 years in good health.

This clonotype appeared a few times. This chain joins TRBV9 and TRBJ2-7; the match to TRBD1 covers 9 bases. The CDR3 is 14 residues long. In germline, CDR1 is SGDLS, CDR2 YYNGEE. V shed 5 bases and J 1 base; nucleotides not matched to a gene: 4. This CDR3 reads CASSATGGSYEQYF. CDR3 DNA sequence: TGTGCCAGCAGTGCGACAGGGGGGTCCTACGAGCAGTACTTC.

This clonotype occurred a few times. The rearrangement uses TRBV12-3 or TRBV12-4 and TRBJ2-7; D is uncertain. The CDR3 has 15 amino acids. Trimming stripped 5 bases from V and 0 bases from J, with 14 bases between. For the CDR3, the DNA is TGTGCCAGCAGTACAAGGTGGGCCAGCTCCTACGAGCAGTACTTC. Protein: CASSTRWASSYEQYF.

The rearrangement uses TRBV4-2 and TRBJ1-3; D remains ambiguous. V lost 2 bases and J 3 bases, leaving 8 bases between the germline ends. CDR3 length: 14 amino acids. Germline V gene sequence: CDR1 LGHNA, CDR2 YNFKEQ. CDR3 sequence reads: CASSQYWHGNTIYF. As DNA, the CDR3 is TGTGCCAGCAGCCAATATTGGCATGGAAACACCATATATTTT.

The CDR3 reads CASSLQTALAKNIQYF. CDR3 in DNA: TGTGCCAGCAGTTTACAGACGGCGCTAGCCAAAAACATTCAGTACTTC. This chain connects TRBV27 to TRBJ2-4, with D uncertain. This CDR3 region has 16 residues. Deletions cut 2 bases from V and 0 bases from J, with 11 bases between. Germline V gene data show CDR1 as MNHEY and CDR2 as SMNVEV (reference sequence).

This clonotype was seen only a few times. The rearrangement uses TRBV6-2 or TRBV6-3 and TRBJ1-5, with unresolved D. The germline gives CDR1 MNHEY, CDR2 SVGEGT. The CDR3 is made up of 13 amino acids. Between the trimmed V and J ends, which lost 5 bases and 4 bases, there was a span of 9 bases. CDR3 amino acids: CASSKSQNQPQHF. In nucleotides, the CDR3 is TGTGCCAGCAGTAAGTCACAAAATCAGCCCCAGCATTTT.

The V and J genes are TRBV21-1 and TRBJ2-5; the D call of TRBD1 is as the table states it, not checked on the DNA. TRBV21-1 is classified as a pseudogene. The CDR3 covers 14 residues. CDR3 region: CASNRSGQKETQYF. CDR3 DNA: TGTGCCAGCAACCGATCGGGACAAAAGGAGACCCAGTACTTC.

This clonotype appeared a few times. This sequence joins TRBV13 and TRBJ1-1; unclear D gene. The CDR3 has 14 amino acids. The V end lost 2 bases, the J end lost 0 bases, and 7 bases lay between the germline ends. The V gene's germline CDR1 is PRHDT and CDR2 FYEKMQ (reference sequence). CDR3 protein: CASSLFGLNTEAFF. CDR3 DNA sequence: TGTGCCAGCAGCTTATTCGGGCTGAACACTGAAGCTTTCTTT.

In DNA, the CDR3 is TGCAGCGTTGCCCCCGGTGGCACTGAAGCTTTCTTT. Translation gives CSVAPGGTEAFF. The chain couples TRBV29-1 to TRBJ1-1; D remains unclear. The CDR3 sequence is 12 residues long. Germline V gene sequence: CDR1 SQVTM, CDR2 ANQGSEA. The germline V and J ends were trimmed by 4 bases and 4 bases, with 10 bases remaining between them.

A few counts support this clonotype. The chain is built from TRBV3-1 and TRBJ2-1; 8 positions match TRBD2. The CDR3 length is 15 residues. The germline gives CDR1 LGHDT, CDR2 YNNKEL (reference sequence). V lost 1 base to trimming and J lost 4 bases; unmatched junction nucleotides: 3. CDR3 region: CASSQGGGSYNEQFF. The CDR3 region has the DNA TGTGCCAGCAGCCAAGGCGGGGGGTCTTACAATGAGCAGTTCTTC.

This chain connects TRBV15 to TRBJ2-5; 8 bases are shared with TRBD2. CDR1 and CDR2 (germline): LNHNV, YYDKDF (reference sequence). J lost 4 bases, V lost 0 bases, and 4 bases had no gene match. The CDR3 loop spans 15 amino acids. The CDR3 sequence is CATSRDTAGGETQYF. The CDR3 DNA follows: TGTGCCACCAGCAGAGATACGGCGGGGGGAGAGACCCAGTACTTC.

CDR3 nucleotides: TGTGCCAGTAGTACACAGGGGCCCACCTACGAGCAGTACTTC. This encodes CASSTQGPTYEQYF. The chain is built from TRBV19 and TRBJ2-7, with 7 bases fitting TRBD1. Trimming took 4 bases from V and 2 from J; bases not matched to a gene: 5. CDR3 length: 14 amino acids. Germline-derived CDR1 and CDR2 are LNHDA and SQIVND (reference sequence).

The chain links TRBV9 to TRBJ2-5; D is possibly TRBD2 (5 bases). The assigned J gene may be wrong: the sequence end matches TRBJ2-1 better. The CDR3 has 14 residues. Germline CDR1 reads SGDLS; CDR2 reads YYNGEE. The CDR3 DNA reads as TGTGCCAGCAGCGCTGCTCTCGGGGTGGATGAGCAGTTCTTC. Amino acids: CASSAALGVDEQFF.

This chain uses TRBV29-1 with TRBJ2-7; TRBD2 is a possible D gene (6 bases). V shed 5 bases and J shed 1 base, with 15 bases lying between them. The CDR3 spans 14 residues. The germline CDR1 and CDR2 sequences are SQVTM and ANQGSEA. Here the CDR3 DNA reads TGCAGCGTTCGGGGGACTCCCCAATCCTACGAGCAGTACTTC. Its translation is CSVRGTPQSYEQYF.

The rearrangement links TRBV10-3 to TRBJ2-1, with 9 bases that match TRBD2. Germline loops: CDR1 ENHRY, CDR2 SYGVKD. CDR3 length: 16 amino acids. V lost 2 bases and J lost 7; bases outside the gene matches: 9. This CDR3 is CAISERREGGSNEQFF. For the CDR3, the DNA is TGTGCCATCAGTGAGCGGCGGGAGGGTGGGAGTAATGAGCAGTTCTTC.

This clonotype has more than one count but fewer than ten. V and J are TRBV18 and TRBJ1-1; D uncertain. The CDR3 is made up of 14 amino acids. The V gene's germline CDR1 is KGHSH and CDR2 LQKENI. V was cut by 0 bases and J by 3 bases, with 8 bases left in between. CDR3 DNA: TGTGCCAGCTCACCACCGTACTTGGACACTGAAGCTTTCTTT. This codes for CASSPPYLDTEAFF.

This clonotype has just a few counts. The chain recombines TRBV20-1 with TRBJ2-1; D is unclear. The V gene's germline CDR1 is DFQATT and CDR2 SNEGSKA (reference sequence). This CDR3 comprises 12 residues. V was shortened by 6 bases and J by 5 bases, with 11 bases between the two germline ends. This CDR3 reads CSASGLNNEQFF. The CDR3 DNA sequence: TGCAGTGCCTCAGGATTAAACAATGAGCAGTTCTTC.